This T cell receptor (beta chain) was captured in a study of Ad26.COV2.S vaccination and SARS-CoV-2 variants. General study points: The TCR breadth and depth analyses may have understated or missed part of the total T cell responses. Comparable non-spike TCR breadth was observed in vaccine and placebo recipients.

V lost 5 bases, J lost 8 bases, and 3 bases stayed unmatched. CDR3 length: 13 residues. Germline values: CDR1 SGHNT, CDR2 YENEEA. With regard to this clone: Its target is unknown.

Clones were sequenced by immunoSEQ multiplex PCR, and TCRdb holds only the in-frame ones, with some missing. Altogether just over 350,000 clones are present, about 91% being singletons, with the ten largest covering 3% to 4%. This TCR was sampled from a human donor who had recovered from COVID-19. The sequencing used peripheral blood, collected after recovery from COVID-19. The chain carries TRBV11-3 and TRBJ1-2; 12 nucleotides line up with TRBD1. The CDR3 nucleotides read TGTGCCAGCAGCCCGGGGACAGGGGGCGGCTACACCTTC. It specifies CASSPGTGGGYTF.